This T cell receptor beta chain appears in the sequencing data of a study of shared clonotypes between healthy human individuals. The CDR3 loop spans 15 amino acids. The germline CDR1 and CDR2 sequences are MDHEN and SYDVKM. Trimming shortened V by 7 bases and J by 5 bases, and 15 bases separated the two germline ends. Authors' data handling: Sequence data from immunoSEQ were junction-only and lacked quality scores; consequently, filtering differed. The protocol was immunoSEQ multiplex PCR, while the TCRdb copy is restricted to in-frame clones and leaves out a portion. V, J and clone size reflect that table, while D and trimming were determined from the DNA. The sample lists about 1 million clones, around 76% seen once, with 1.4% in the top ten.

The chain carries TRBV28 and TRBJ1-6; D may be TRBD1 (6 bases). Sequencing was performed on memory CD4+ T cells sorted from blood. Subset in this sample: CD45RA-negative fraction. The clonotype was recovered from a man between 18 and 35 years old in good health. This chain's CDR3 is CASISDRPDNSPLHF. DNA of the CDR3: TGTGCCAGCATTTCAGACAGGCCGGATAATTCACCCCTCCACTTT. The entire variable domain, with the rest obtained from reference TRBV28 and TRBJ1-6, is as follows: DVKVTQSSRYLVKRTGEKVFLECVQDMDHENMFWYRQDPGLGLRLIYFSYDVKMKEKGDIPEGYSVSREKKERFSLILESASTNQTSMYLCASISDRPDNSPLHFGNGTRLTVT.